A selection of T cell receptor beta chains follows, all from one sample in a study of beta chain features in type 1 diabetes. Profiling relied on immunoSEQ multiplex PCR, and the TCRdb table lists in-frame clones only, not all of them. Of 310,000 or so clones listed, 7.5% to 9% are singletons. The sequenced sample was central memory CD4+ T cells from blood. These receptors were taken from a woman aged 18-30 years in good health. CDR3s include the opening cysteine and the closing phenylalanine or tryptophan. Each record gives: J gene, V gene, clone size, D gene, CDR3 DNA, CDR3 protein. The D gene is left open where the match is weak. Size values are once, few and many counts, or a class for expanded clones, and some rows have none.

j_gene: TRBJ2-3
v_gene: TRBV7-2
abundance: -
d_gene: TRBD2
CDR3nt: TGTGCCAGCACCGTAGCGGGAGGAGGCACAGATACGCAGTATTTT
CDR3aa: CASTVAGGGTDTQYF

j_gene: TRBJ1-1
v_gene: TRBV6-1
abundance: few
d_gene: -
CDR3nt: TGTGCCAGCAGCCTACAGACTAACACTGAAGCTTTCTTT
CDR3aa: CASSLQTNTEAFF

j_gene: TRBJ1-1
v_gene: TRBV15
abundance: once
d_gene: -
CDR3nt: TGTGCCACCAGCGGCGGGACAATCAACACTGAAGCTTTCTTT
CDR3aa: CATSGGTINTEAFF

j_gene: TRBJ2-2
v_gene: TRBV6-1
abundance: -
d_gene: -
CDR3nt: TGTGCCAGCAGGAGCTCCGGGGAGCTGTTTTTT
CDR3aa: CASRSSGELFF

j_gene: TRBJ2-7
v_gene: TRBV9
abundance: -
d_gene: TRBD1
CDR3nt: TGTGCCAGCACCCCAGGGACAGCCTTTGGGGAGCAGTACTTC
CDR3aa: CASTPGTAFGEQYF

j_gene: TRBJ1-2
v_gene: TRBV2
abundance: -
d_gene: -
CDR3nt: TGTGCCAGCAGGAGTCCAGGCTCCTATGGCTACACCTTC
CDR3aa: CASRSPGSYGYTF

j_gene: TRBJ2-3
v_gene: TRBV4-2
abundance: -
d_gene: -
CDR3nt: TGTGCCAGCAGCCGCGAGAGACAGAGCACAGATACGCAGTATTTT
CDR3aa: CASSRERQSTDTQYF

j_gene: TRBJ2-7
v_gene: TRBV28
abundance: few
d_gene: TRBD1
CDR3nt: TGTGCCAGCAGTTTAGTGGACAGGGGCTCGTACGAGCAGTACTTC
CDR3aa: CASSLVDRGSYEQYF

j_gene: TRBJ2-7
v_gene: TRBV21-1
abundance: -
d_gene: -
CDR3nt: TGTGCCAGCAGCAAAGAGGAAGGGGGGGGACAGGGGTCTCCCTACGAGCAGTACTTC
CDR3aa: CASSKEEGGGQGSPYEQYF

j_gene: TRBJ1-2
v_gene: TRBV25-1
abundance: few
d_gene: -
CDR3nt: TGTGCCAGCAGTGAGCTCAGCAGCTATGGCTACACCTTC
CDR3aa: CASSELSSYGYTF

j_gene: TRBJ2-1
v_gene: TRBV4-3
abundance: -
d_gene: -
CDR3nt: TGCGCCAGCAGCCAAGAGCCCCTCAGGGCTCGTGGTGAGCAGTTCTTC
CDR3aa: CASSQEPLRARGEQFF

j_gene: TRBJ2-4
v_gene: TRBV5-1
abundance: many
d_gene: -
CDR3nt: TGCGCCAGCAGCTTGGTTCATGGGCCCAAAAACATTCAGTACTTC
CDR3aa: CASSLVHGPKNIQYF

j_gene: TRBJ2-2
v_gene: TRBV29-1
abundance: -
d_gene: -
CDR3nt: TGCAGCGCAAGAACGACAGACACTTCCACCGGGGAGCTGTTTTTT
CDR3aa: CSARTTDTSTGELFF

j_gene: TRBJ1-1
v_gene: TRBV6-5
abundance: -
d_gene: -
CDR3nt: TGTGCCAGCAGTGCCATGAATGGCGCTGAAGCTTTCTTT
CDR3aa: CASSAMNGAEAFF

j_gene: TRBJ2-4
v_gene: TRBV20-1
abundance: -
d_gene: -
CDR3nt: TGCAGCGGGGCCCCAACCACCATTCAGTACTTC
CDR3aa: CSGAPTTIQYF

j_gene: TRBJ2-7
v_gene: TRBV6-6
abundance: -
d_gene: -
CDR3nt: TGTGCCAGCAGTACCTCAGGGGTTGTGGCCTCCTACGAGCAGTACTTC
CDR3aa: CASSTSGVVASYEQYF

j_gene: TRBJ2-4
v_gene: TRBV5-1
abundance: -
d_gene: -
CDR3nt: TGCGCCAGCAGCTTGACTCACATCAGCATTCAGTACTTC
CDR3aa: CASSLTHISIQYF

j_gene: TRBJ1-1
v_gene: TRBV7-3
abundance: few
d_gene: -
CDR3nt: TGTGCCAGCAGCCCCGGTACGGCGAACACTGAAGCTTTCTTT
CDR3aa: CASSPGTANTEAFF

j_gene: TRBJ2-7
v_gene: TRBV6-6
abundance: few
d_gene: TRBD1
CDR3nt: TGTGCCAGCAGTTCCGCGAGGACAGGCATTTCCTACGAGCAGTACTTC
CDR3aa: CASSSARTGISYEQYF

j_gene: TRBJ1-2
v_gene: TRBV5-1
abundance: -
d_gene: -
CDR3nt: TGCGCCAGCAGCTTGATGGGTTCCACTAACTATGGCTACACCTTC
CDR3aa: CASSLMGSTNYGYTF

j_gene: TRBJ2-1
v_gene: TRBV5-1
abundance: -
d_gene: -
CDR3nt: TGCGCCAGCAGCTTAGCGGGTCTCTCCTACAATGAGCAGTTCTTC
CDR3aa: CASSLAGLSYNEQFF

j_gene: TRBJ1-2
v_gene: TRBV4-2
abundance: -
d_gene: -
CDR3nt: TGTGCCAGCAGCTCGGACGTGGCTAACTATGGCTACACCTTC
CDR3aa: CASSSDVANYGYTF

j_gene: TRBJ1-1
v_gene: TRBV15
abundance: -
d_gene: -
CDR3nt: TGTGCCACCAGGGCAGGCCTGAACACTGAAGCTTTCTTT
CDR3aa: CATRAGLNTEAFF

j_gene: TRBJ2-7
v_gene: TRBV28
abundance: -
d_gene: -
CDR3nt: TGTGCCAGCAGTTTGACTTCCCGATTCTCCTACGAGCAGTACTTC
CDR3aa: CASSLTSRFSYEQYF

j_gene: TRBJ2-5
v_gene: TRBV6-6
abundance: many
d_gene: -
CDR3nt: TGTGCCAGCCTGCGAGGGGAGACCCAGTACTTC
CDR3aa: CASLRGETQYF

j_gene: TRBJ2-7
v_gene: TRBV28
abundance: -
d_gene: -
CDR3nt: TGTGCCATCCACCGGGGCAGATCCTACGAGCAGTACTTC
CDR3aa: CAIHRGRSYEQYF

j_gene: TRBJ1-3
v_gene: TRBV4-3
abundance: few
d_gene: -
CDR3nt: TGCGCCAGCAGCCGACAGGTTGGGGGCTCTGGAAACACCATATATTTT
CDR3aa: CASSRQVGGSGNTIYF

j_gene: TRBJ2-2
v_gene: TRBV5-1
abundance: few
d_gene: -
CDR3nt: TGCGCCAGCAGCTACCGGGATCCGTACACCGGGGAGCTGTTTTTT
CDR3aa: CASSYRDPYTGELFF

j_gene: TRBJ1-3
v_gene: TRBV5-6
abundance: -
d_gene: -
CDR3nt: TGTGCCAGCAGCTTGCGTTCCGAGAACACCATATATTTT
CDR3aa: CASSLRSENTIYF

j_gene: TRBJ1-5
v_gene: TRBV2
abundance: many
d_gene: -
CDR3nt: TGTGCCAGCAGGTTGGACGGGGGGCTGGGCAGCAATCAGCCCCAGCATTTT
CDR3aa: CASRLDGGLGSNQPQHF

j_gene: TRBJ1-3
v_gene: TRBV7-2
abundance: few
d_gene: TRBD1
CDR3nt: TGTGCCAGCAGCTCCGGGACAGTAACTTATGGAAACACCATATATTTT
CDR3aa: CASSSGTVTYGNTIYF

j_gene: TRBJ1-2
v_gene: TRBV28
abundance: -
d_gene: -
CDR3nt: TGTGCCAGCAGTCGGCAATCTAACTATGGCTACACCTTC
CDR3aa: CASSRQSNYGYTF

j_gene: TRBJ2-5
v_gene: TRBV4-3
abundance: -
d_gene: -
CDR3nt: TGCGCCAGCAGCCGTACACCTGGGGAGACCCAGTACTTC
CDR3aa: CASSRTPGETQYF

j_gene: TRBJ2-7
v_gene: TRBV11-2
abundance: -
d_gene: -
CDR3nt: TGTGCCAGCAGCTTAGGGAGTGGGACGCTCTACGAGCAGTACTTC
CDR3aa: CASSLGSGTLYEQYF